This T cell receptor (beta chain) comes out of a study of OX40 agonist ivuxolimab in advanced cancers. The CDR3 loop spans 14 amino acids. V was clipped by 3 bases and J by 2 bases; unmatched bases: 2. CDR1 and CDR2 (germline): SGHDT, YYEEEE. Measured with immunoSEQ multiplex PCR; TCRdb has only the in-frame clones, and not every one. The sample lists about 84,000 clones; around 94% were seen once. A few counts support this clone. The source material was CD4+ or CD8+ T cells sorted from blood, sampled in a trial of the OX40 agonist ivuxolimab. The sequence came from an adult with an advanced solid tumor such as melanoma, head and neck, liver or kidney cancer. This sequence joins TRBV5-6 and TRBJ1-2, with TRBD1 identical over 9 bases. CDR3 region: CASSWDRENYGYTF. The CDR3 DNA sequence: TGTGCCAGCAGCTGGGACAGGGAAAACTATGGCTACACCTTC.